The rows below give T cell receptor beta chains drawn from one sample of a study of blood T cell repertoires in COVID-19. Profiled with immunoSEQ multiplex PCR; TCRdb holds only in-frame clones, not every one. The data show roughly 220,000 clones, roughly 84% seen once. Sequencing used PBMCs or T cells enriched from blood (not recorded which). These receptors were taken from a woman aged 35 to 49 who had recovered from COVID-19. Both conserved end residues are part of each CDR3. Each record gives: clone size, D gene, CDR3 length, J gene, V gene, CDR3 DNA, CDR3 protein. A D gene is named only where the DNA matches it firmly. Size tells how often a clone was seen (once, few, many) or the class of an expanded clone, and some rows leave it out.

abundance: NA
d_gene: TRBD1
len: 15
j_gene: TRBJ1-2
v_gene: TRBV19
CDR3nt: TGTGCCAGTAGTGTTGCGCCAGGGGGTTACTATGGCTACACCTTC
CDR3aa: CASSVAPGGYYGYTF

abundance: NA
d_gene: TRBD1
len: 13
j_gene: TRBJ1-2
v_gene: TRBV7-2
CDR3nt: TGTGCCAGCAGCCCAGACAGGGGAGAAGGCTACACCTTC
CDR3aa: CASSPDRGEGYTF

abundance: NA
d_gene: NA
len: 15
j_gene: TRBJ1-2
v_gene: TRBV5-1
CDR3nt: TGCGCCAGCAGCCTAGACTCAGGGGCTAACTATGGCTACACCTTC
CDR3aa: CASSLDSGANYGYTF

abundance: NA
d_gene: TRBD1
len: 16
j_gene: TRBJ1-2
v_gene: TRBV24-1
CDR3nt: TGTGCCACCAGTGAACCTATAGGGACAGGGTCCGATGGCTACACCTTC
CDR3aa: CATSEPIGTGSDGYTF

abundance: once
d_gene: TRBD1
len: 15
j_gene: TRBJ1-4
v_gene: TRBV28
CDR3nt: TGTGCCAGCACAAAAATCGGGACAGCTAATGAAAAACTGTTTTTT
CDR3aa: CASTKIGTANEKLFF

abundance: NA
d_gene: TRBD1
len: 15
j_gene: TRBJ1-2
v_gene: TRBV27
CDR3nt: TGTGCCAGCAGTTTATGGGACAGGGGCCTGGATGGCTACACCTTC
CDR3aa: CASSLWDRGLDGYTF

abundance: once
d_gene: NA
len: 11
j_gene: TRBJ2-3
v_gene: TRBV10-2
CDR3nt: TGCGCCAGCAGGAGTCCAGATACGCAGTATTTT
CDR3aa: CASRSPDTQYF

abundance: NA
d_gene: NA
len: 13
j_gene: TRBJ2-2
v_gene: TRBV9
CDR3nt: TGTGCCAGCAGCCTTCAGAGGTCCGGGGAGCTGTTTTTT
CDR3aa: CASSLQRSGELFF

abundance: NA
d_gene: NA
len: 14
j_gene: TRBJ2-5
v_gene: TRBV6-1
CDR3nt: TGTGCCAGCAGTGAATGGTCTAGCAGAGAGACCCAGTACTTC
CDR3aa: CASSEWSSRETQYF

abundance: NA
d_gene: NA
len: 15
j_gene: TRBJ2-1
v_gene: TRBV29-1
CDR3nt: TGCAGCGTTGAAGTACGGTCGAGCTCCTACAATGAGCAGTTCTTC
CDR3aa: CSVEVRSSSYNEQFF

abundance: NA
d_gene: NA
len: 11
j_gene: TRBJ1-3
v_gene: TRBV29-1
CDR3nt: TGCAGCGTTGAACTAGGAAACACCATATATTTT
CDR3aa: CSVELGNTIYF

abundance: NA
d_gene: NA
len: 13
j_gene: TRBJ1-1
v_gene: TRBV7-2
CDR3nt: TGTGCCAGCAGTCGGGGTGGTGACACTGAAGCTTTCTTT
CDR3aa: CASSRGGDTEAFF

abundance: NA
d_gene: TRBD1
len: 16
j_gene: TRBJ2-4
v_gene: TRBV6-5
CDR3nt: TGTGCCAGCAGTTGGGACAGGAAAGTAGCCAAAAACATTCAGTACTTC
CDR3aa: CASSWDRKVAKNIQYF

abundance: NA
d_gene: NA
len: 16
j_gene: TRBJ2-2
v_gene: TRBV6-2/TRBV6-3
CDR3nt: TGTGCCAGCAGTTATAACCGGGATGCGAACACCGGGGAGCTGTTTTTT
CDR3aa: CASSYNRDANTGELFF

abundance: NA
d_gene: NA
len: 15
j_gene: TRBJ1-1
v_gene: TRBV27
CDR3nt: TGTGCCAGCAGTCGATCCAGGGTGATGAACACTGAAGCTTTCTTT
CDR3aa: CASSRSRVMNTEAFF

abundance: NA
d_gene: NA
len: 16
j_gene: TRBJ1-1
v_gene: TRBV7-8
CDR3nt: TGTGCCAGCAGCTCATTCCGGGGGTCCAGCGTCACTGAAGCTTTCTTT
CDR3aa: CASSSFRGSSVTEAFF

abundance: NA
d_gene: TRBD2
len: 14
j_gene: TRBJ2-2
v_gene: TRBV24-1
CDR3nt: TGTGCCACCAATGATTGGGAGGGGACCGGGGAGCTGTTTTTT
CDR3aa: CATNDWEGTGELFF

abundance: NA
d_gene: TRBD2
len: 14
j_gene: TRBJ2-1
v_gene: TRBV7-2
CDR3nt: TGTGCCAGCAGCTTACCCGGGACTAGCCCTGAGCAGTTCTTC
CDR3aa: CASSLPGTSPEQFF

abundance: NA
d_gene: NA
len: 13
j_gene: TRBJ2-5
v_gene: TRBV3-1/TRBV3-2
CDR3nt: TGTGCCAGCAGCCCCAGTCCCCAAGAGACCCAGTACTTC
CDR3aa: CASSPSPQETQYF

abundance: NA
d_gene: TRBD2
len: 19
j_gene: TRBJ2-1
v_gene: TRBV5-1
CDR3nt: TGCGCCAGCACCCCACTGACTAGCGGGGGGGCCTACTCCTACAATGAGCAGTTCTTC
CDR3aa: CASTPLTSGGAYSYNEQFF

abundance: NA
d_gene: NA
len: 16
j_gene: TRBJ1-5
v_gene: TRBV30
CDR3nt: TGTGCCTGGAGTGTAAGGACTGGGGGGGGCAGACAGCCCCAGCATTTT
CDR3aa: CAWSVRTGGGRQPQHF

abundance: NA
d_gene: NA
len: 15
j_gene: TRBJ2-2
v_gene: TRBV2
CDR3nt: TGTGCCAGCAGTGCCGAGCGGATGAACACCGGGGAGCTGTTTTTT
CDR3aa: CASSAERMNTGELFF

abundance: NA
d_gene: NA
len: 15
j_gene: TRBJ1-3
v_gene: TRBV5-6
CDR3nt: TGTGCCAGCAGCTTGCGCCAGATCTCTGGAAACACCATATATTTT
CDR3aa: CASSLRQISGNTIYF

abundance: NA
d_gene: NA
len: 17
j_gene: TRBJ1-2
v_gene: TRBV5-6
CDR3nt: TGTGCCAGCAGCCCCTTCCGGGGAGGGGGACGAAGCTATGGCTACACCTTC
CDR3aa: CASSPFRGGGRSYGYTF

abundance: NA
d_gene: NA
len: 13
j_gene: TRBJ2-2
v_gene: TRBV30
CDR3nt: TGTGCCTGGAGCCCGCCTAATGAGGGGGAGCTGTTTTTT
CDR3aa: CAWSPPNEGELFF

abundance: NA
d_gene: TRBD1
len: 15
j_gene: TRBJ1-2
v_gene: TRBV9
CDR3nt: TGTGCCAGCAGCCGACCCGGGACAGGGGTCTATGGCTACACCTTC
CDR3aa: CASSRPGTGVYGYTF

abundance: once
d_gene: TRBD2
len: 17
j_gene: TRBJ2-3
v_gene: TRBV7-2
CDR3nt: TGTGCCAGCAGCTTAATAGCGGGAGGGTGGGGCACAGATACGCAGTATTTT
CDR3aa: CASSLIAGGWGTDTQYF

abundance: few
d_gene: TRBD2
len: 15
j_gene: TRBJ2-1
v_gene: TRBV15
CDR3nt: TGTGCCACCAGAGGACTAGACGGCTATAACAATGAGCAGTTCTTC
CDR3aa: CATRGLDGYNNEQFF

abundance: once
d_gene: NA
len: 17
j_gene: TRBJ2-1
v_gene: TRBV28
CDR3nt: TGTGCCAGCAGTTTATTCTTAAGCGGTAGCTCCTACAATGAGCAGTTCTTC
CDR3aa: CASSLFLSGSSYNEQFF

abundance: NA
d_gene: TRBD1
len: 16
j_gene: TRBJ2-1
v_gene: TRBV4-1
CDR3nt: TGCGCCAGCAGACATCCCGGGACAGGGGGCGTCAATGAGCAGTTCTTC
CDR3aa: CASRHPGTGGVNEQFF

abundance: NA
d_gene: NA
len: 12
j_gene: TRBJ2-1
v_gene: TRBV7-6
CDR3nt: TGTGCCAGCAGAGATTTTGGCGGTGAGCAGTTCTTC
CDR3aa: CASRDFGGEQFF

abundance: NA
d_gene: NA
len: 13
j_gene: TRBJ2-2
v_gene: TRBV7-9
CDR3nt: TGTGCCAGCAGCTTAATCGAGTCCGGGGAGCTGTTTTTT
CDR3aa: CASSLIESGELFF

abundance: NA
d_gene: TRBD2
len: 15
j_gene: TRBJ2-7
v_gene: TRBV19
CDR3nt: TGTGCCAGTACTCTCCGCCTAGCGGAAAGCTACGAGCAGTACTTC
CDR3aa: CASTLRLAESYEQYF

abundance: NA
d_gene: NA
len: 15
j_gene: TRBJ2-6
v_gene: TRBV25-1
CDR3nt: TGTGCCAGCAACAACCAGGGGACTGGGGCCAACGTCCTGACTTTC
CDR3aa: CASNNQGTGANVLTF

abundance: NA
d_gene: TRBD1
len: 15
j_gene: TRBJ2-7
v_gene: TRBV28
CDR3nt: TGTGCCAGCAGTTTAGACAGGGAAGTAATCCACGAGCAGTACTTC
CDR3aa: CASSLDREVIHEQYF

abundance: NA
d_gene: TRBD1
len: 15
j_gene: TRBJ1-5
v_gene: TRBV30
CDR3nt: TGTGCCTGGAGCAAGACCGGGACAGCATATCAGCCCCAGCATTTT
CDR3aa: CAWSKTGTAYQPQHF

abundance: NA
d_gene: TRBD1
len: 14
j_gene: TRBJ2-7
v_gene: TRBV13
CDR3nt: TGTGCCAGCAGCTTGGGACAGCCATCCTACGAGCAGTACTTC
CDR3aa: CASSLGQPSYEQYF

abundance: once
d_gene: TRBD2
len: 14
j_gene: TRBJ2-1
v_gene: TRBV2
CDR3nt: TGTGCCAGCAGGACTAGCGGGAGTTTTGTTGAGCAGTTCTTC
CDR3aa: CASRTSGSFVEQFF

abundance: NA
d_gene: TRBD2
len: 15
j_gene: TRBJ2-1
v_gene: TRBV5-4
CDR3nt: TGTGCCAGCAGCTTGGTTAGCGGGACCGACAATGAGCAGTTCTTC
CDR3aa: CASSLVSGTDNEQFF

abundance: NA
d_gene: NA
len: 16
j_gene: TRBJ1-6
v_gene: TRBV4-2
CDR3nt: TGTGCCAGCAGCCAAGATAACCCCCCCAGGGGTTCACCCCTCCACTTT
CDR3aa: CASSQDNPPRGSPLHF

abundance: NA
d_gene: TRBD1
len: 14
j_gene: TRBJ1-5
v_gene: TRBV28
CDR3nt: TGTGCCAGTAAAACGTACAGGGGAATTCAGCCCCAGCATTTT
CDR3aa: CASKTYRGIQPQHF

abundance: NA
d_gene: NA
len: 13
j_gene: TRBJ1-1
v_gene: TRBV3-1/TRBV3-2
CDR3nt: TGTGCCAGCTCCGCCTTCCGGGGGGGTGAAGCTTTCTTT
CDR3aa: CASSAFRGGEAFF

abundance: NA
d_gene: NA
len: 14
j_gene: TRBJ2-2
v_gene: TRBV19
CDR3nt: TGTGCCAGTAGTAGCTATGGGCCCCCCGGGGAGCTGTTTTTT
CDR3aa: CASSSYGPPGELFF